This T cell receptor (beta chain) emerged from a study of blood T cell repertoires in COVID-19 (dated by TCRdb to 2018 to 2021). Context from the whole study: Samples covering the acute and convalescent phases of COVID-19 were provided by collaborators in the United States, Italy and Spain. The material from the prospective study consisted of cDNA or gDNA derived from T cells, B-cell-depleted T cells, or PBMCs. The dataset comprised deeply sampled blood TCRbeta repertoires from subjects exposed to, actively infected with, or recovered from COVID-19. The repertoires were released in a freely available public database meant as a resource for research on the immune response to SARS-CoV-2. Samples were obtained from the ongoing ImmuneRACE study (first 160 participants) and from 1,254 subjects provided by 6 global collaborators. Nearly every sample came with metadata listing a de-identified subject ID, COVID-19 status, age in years and sex. HLA class I and class II types, where available, came from metadata supplied by the sample provider rather than from assay-based typing. Broader findings and caveats from the paper: The amount of clinical and demographic metadata varied by source and participant and was provided uncurated.

At one collaborating source in Seattle, patients were enrolled during active infection and were followed longitudinally through the course of disease. The collaborating institutions used their own protocols to collect whole blood in K2EDTA tubes. For TCRbeta analysis, collaborators shipped samples in one of three forms: frozen whole blood, isolated PBMCs, or DNA extracted from either of those sample types. The immunoSEQ Assay, a bias-controlled multiplex PCR, was used to amplify TCRbeta CDR3 regions from genomic DNA. Per the authors' processing: The number of nucleated cells in each sample was estimated from the amplification of reference gene primers within the assay. To quantify the absolute abundance of each unique TCRbeta CDR3 rearrangement, sequence reads were collapsed and filtered. For each sample, productive Simpson clonality was calculated by taking the square root of Simpson's diversity index across productive rearrangements. TCRdb re-hosts the immuneACCESS table, in-frame sequences only. Its copies lack some clones; in the studies checked, an unresolved V gene accounts for under half of them, and the cause for the rest is not known. That table supplies the V and J calls and clone size; D and trimming were determined from the DNA. This sample comprises tens of thousands of clones, 75% to 90% of them detected only once. Approximately 45% of the sample comes from the top ten.

Concerning this clone: What antigen it recognizes has not been identified. Nothing much larger sits one base from this clone, and base qualities are not available.

Germline trimming: 6 bases from V, 0 bases from J; junction bases outside gene matches: 5. Counted from cysteine to phenylalanine, this CDR3 has 15 amino acids. CDR3 DNA is the only sequence kept; it has 45 bases, read in frame from the first base. CDR1 ENHRY and CDR2 SYGVKD were looked up in the germline V gene. The sequence derives from an older woman with COVID-19, enrolled during active disease. Sequencing was performed on peripheral blood. This sequence uses TRBV10-3 and TRBJ2-7; TRBD1 lines up with 10 middle nucleotides. Read as DNA, the sequence is TGTGCCATCAGAGCCGGGACAGGGGTCTCCTACGAGCAGTACTTC. Its protein reads: CAIRAGTGVSYEQYF.